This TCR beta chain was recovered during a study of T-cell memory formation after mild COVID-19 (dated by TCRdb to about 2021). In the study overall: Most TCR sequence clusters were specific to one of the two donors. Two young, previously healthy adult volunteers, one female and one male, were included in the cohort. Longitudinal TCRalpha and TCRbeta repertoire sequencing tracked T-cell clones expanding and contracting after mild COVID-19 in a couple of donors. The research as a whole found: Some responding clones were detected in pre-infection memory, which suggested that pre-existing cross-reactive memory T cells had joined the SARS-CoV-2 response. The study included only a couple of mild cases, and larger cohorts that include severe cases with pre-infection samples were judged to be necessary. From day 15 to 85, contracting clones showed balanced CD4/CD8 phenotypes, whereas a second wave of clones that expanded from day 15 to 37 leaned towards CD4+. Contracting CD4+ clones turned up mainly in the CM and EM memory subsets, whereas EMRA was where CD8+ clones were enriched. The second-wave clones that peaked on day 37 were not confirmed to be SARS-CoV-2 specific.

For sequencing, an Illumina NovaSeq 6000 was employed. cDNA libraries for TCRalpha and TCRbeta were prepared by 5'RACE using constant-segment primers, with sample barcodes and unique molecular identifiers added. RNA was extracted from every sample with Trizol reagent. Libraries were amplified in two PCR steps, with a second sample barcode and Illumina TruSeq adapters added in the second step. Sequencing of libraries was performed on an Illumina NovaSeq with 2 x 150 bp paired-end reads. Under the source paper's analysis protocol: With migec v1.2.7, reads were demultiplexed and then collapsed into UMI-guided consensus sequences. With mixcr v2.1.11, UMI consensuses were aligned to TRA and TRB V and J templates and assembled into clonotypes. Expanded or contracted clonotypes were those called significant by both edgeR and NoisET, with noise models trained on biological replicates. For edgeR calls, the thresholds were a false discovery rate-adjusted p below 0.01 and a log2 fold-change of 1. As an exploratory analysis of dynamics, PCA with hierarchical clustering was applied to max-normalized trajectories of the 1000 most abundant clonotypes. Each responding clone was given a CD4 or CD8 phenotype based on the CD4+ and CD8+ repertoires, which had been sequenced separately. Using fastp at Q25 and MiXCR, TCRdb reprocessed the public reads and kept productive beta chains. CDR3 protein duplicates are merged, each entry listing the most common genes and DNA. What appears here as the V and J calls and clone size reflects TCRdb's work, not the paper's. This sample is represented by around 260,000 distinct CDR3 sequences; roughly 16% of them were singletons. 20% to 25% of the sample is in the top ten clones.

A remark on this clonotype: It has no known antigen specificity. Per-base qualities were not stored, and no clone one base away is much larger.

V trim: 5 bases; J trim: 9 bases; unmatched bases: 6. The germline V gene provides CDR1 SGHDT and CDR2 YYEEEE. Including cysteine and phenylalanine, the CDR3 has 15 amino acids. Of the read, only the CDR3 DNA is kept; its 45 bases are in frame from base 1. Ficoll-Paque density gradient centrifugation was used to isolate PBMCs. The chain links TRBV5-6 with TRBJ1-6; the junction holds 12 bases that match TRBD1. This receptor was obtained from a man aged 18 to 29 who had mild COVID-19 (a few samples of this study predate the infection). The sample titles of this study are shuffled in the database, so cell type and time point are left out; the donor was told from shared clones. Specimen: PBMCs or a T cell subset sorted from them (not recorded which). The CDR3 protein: CASRTGTGGFSPLHF. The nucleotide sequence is TGTGCCAGCAGAACCGGGACAGGGGGCTTTTCACCCCTCCACTTT.